The TCR beta chain under discussion was sequenced for a study of beta chain features in type 1 diabetes. Looking at the study overall: Summed over all samples, the examined sorted cells came to under 110,000,000.

Study outcomes and limitations: These data did not resolve whether HLA type affects TCRB rearrangement. Naive, central memory and regulatory TCRB repertoires appeared more similar among patients than healthy donors. Significant though moderate, a shortening of TCRB CDR3s appeared in all four CD4+ subsets of Type 1 diabetes patients.

Central memory, naive, regulatory and stem cell-like memory CD4+ cells were sorted by CD45RO/CCR7/CD25/CD127/CD95/CD27. Expressed TCRB transcripts were sequenced, since all the RNA that had been isolated was reverse transcribed. Profiled with immunoSEQ multiplex PCR; TCRdb holds only in-frame clones, not every one. In the table there are some 640,000 clones, around 15% of which are singletons. On this clone itself: Its target is unknown.

Germline CDR1 and CDR2: MDHEN and SYDVKM. This CDR3 has 14 residues. With V trimmed by 7 bases and J by 6 bases, 8 bases remained unmatched. The chain employs TRBV28 and TRBJ2-7; 11 bases are shared with TRBD2. The clonotype was recovered from a man between 18 and 35 years old with type 1 diabetes. Source material: naive CD4+ T cells from blood. CDR3 DNA: TGTGCCAGCACCCTTAGCGGGAGGGCCTCCGAGCAGTACTTC. It specifies CASTLSGRASEQYF.